The 14 T cell receptor beta chains in this list originate from one sample, sequenced in a study of T cell responses to AZD1222 COVID-19 vaccine. Generated by immunoSEQ multiplex PCR, the TCRdb table keeps only in-frame clones and is missing some. This sample carries fewer than 110,000 clones, more than 75% of them seen once, and the ten largest clones take 9.5% to 13%. The sequencing used peripheral blood, collected 28 days after the second AZD1222 dose. The receptor source for this set is an adult who received the AZD1222 COVID-19 vaccine.

This clone was observed once. The V call is TRBV7-9, the J call TRBJ2-1; the match to TRBD2 covers 7 bases. The ends lost 3 bases at V and 6 bases at J; junction bases unmatched: 5. This CDR3 spans 14 amino acids. Germline assignment: CDR1 SEHNR and CDR2 FQNEAQ (reference sequence). The CDR3 DNA sequence: TGTGCCAGCAGCTTCCCCGGGAGGTCCAATGAGCAGTTCTTC. Its translation is CASSFPGRSNEQFF.

The rearrangement uses TRBV24-1 and TRBJ1-1, with D perhaps TRBD1 (6 bases). Germline CDR1 is KGHDR and CDR2 is SFDVKD. The CDR3 runs to 13 residues. V was trimmed by 9 bases and J by 1 base, leaving 11 bases between them. The CDR3 DNA follows: TGTGCCACCCGGGGGGCCGGGAACACTGAAGCTTTCTTT. It encodes CATRGAGNTEAFF.

V gene TRBV3-1 (or the pseudogene TRBV3-2) combines with J gene TRBJ1-1; D might be TRBD1 (5 bases). Germline CDR1 reads LGHDT; CDR2 reads YNNKEL (reference sequence). V was trimmed by 4 bases and J by 4 bases, leaving 13 bases between them. The CDR3 is 14 residues long. CDR3 region: CASSLEAGGTEAFF. The CDR3 DNA sequence: TGTGCCAGCAGCCTCGAGGCGGGGGGCACTGAAGCTTTCTTT.

A few counts support this clone. The V gene is TRBV28, the J gene TRBJ1-4, with D unclear. The germline V and J ends were trimmed by 7 bases and 6 bases, with 12 bases remaining between them. The CDR3 length is 13 residues. Germline CDR1 MDHEN, CDR2 SYDVKM. This CDR3 is CASKAGWDEKLFF. The DNA of the CDR3 is TGTGCCAGCAAAGCAGGTTGGGATGAAAAACTGTTTTTT.

In this sample, this clone turned up a few times. This sequence joins TRBV7-2 and TRBJ1-5; 9 nucleotides agree with TRBD1. From germline, CDR1 is SGHTA and CDR2 FQGNSA. With V trimmed by 3 bases and J by 9 bases, 3 bases remained unmatched. CDR3 length equals 13 residues. CDR3 region: CASSLGQGLPQHF. Written as DNA, the CDR3 is TGTGCCAGCAGCTTGGGACAGGGTTTGCCCCAGCATTTT.

V gene TRBV5-1 combines with J gene TRBJ2-2, with TRBD1 matching over 7 bases. Germline trimming cut 4 bases from V and 5 bases from J; bases unmatched to any gene: 11. Germline CDR1 SGHRS, CDR2 YFSETQ. The length of the CDR3 is 16 residues. The CDR3 loop is CASSPWTGAPTGELFF. CDR3 DNA sequence: TGCGCCAGCAGCCCTTGGACAGGCGCCCCGACCGGGGAGCTGTTTTTT. Full variable domain (outside the CDR3, taken from reference TRBV5-1 and TRBJ2-2): KAGVTQTPRYLIKTRGQQVTLSCSPISGHRSVSWYQQTPGQGLQFLFEYFSETQRNKGNFPGRFSGRQFSNSRSEMNVSTLELGDSALYLCASSPWTGAPTGELFFGEGSRLTVL.

V is TRBV5-1 and J is TRBJ2-3; D gene ambiguous. Germline V gives CDR1 SGHRS, CDR2 YFSETQ. V was shortened by 1 base and J by 2 bases, with 11 bases between the two germline ends. The CDR3 runs 15 residues. The CDR3: CASSLQSGFTDTQYF. CDR3 sequence (DNA): TGCGCCAGCAGCTTGCAGTCAGGATTCACAGATACGCAGTATTTT.

The chain carries TRBV4-1 and TRBJ2-7; possible D gene TRBD1, 5 bases. CDR3 length: 17 residues. The V gene lost 0 bases and the J gene lost 0 bases, with 15 bases spanning the gap. In germline, CDR1 is MGHRA, CDR2 YSYEKL. Written as DNA, the CDR3 is TGCGCCAGCAGCCAAGAACCCAGCCGACAGATCTCCTACGAGCAGTACTTC. This gives the protein CASSQEPSRQISYEQYF.

In this sample, this clone turned up a few times. Here the CDR3 DNA reads TGTGCCAGCAGTTTAGCGGGGGGTGCCCAGCATTTT. The encoded protein is CASSLAGGAQHF. The J gene is TRBJ1-5, the V gene TRBV12-3 or TRBV12-4; D may be TRBD1 (5 bases). The CDR3 covers 12 residues. The V end lost 0 bases, the J end lost 11 bases, and 8 bases lay between the germline ends.

The CDR3 DNA reads TGTGCTAGTGGTTCCACCTGGAACACTGAAGCTTTCTTT. Translating it yields CASGSTWNTEAFF. The rearrangement uses TRBV12-5 and TRBJ1-1; no definite D call. Germline V gives CDR1 LGHNT, CDR2 FRNRAP. The CDR3 extends over 13 amino acids. The ends were cut back, 4 bases at V and 1 base at J, with 7 bases in the middle.

The chain combines TRBV7-8 with TRBJ1-2; 7 bases line up with TRBD1. With 5 bases clipped from V and 7 bases from J, the junction kept 10 bases outside the gene matches. Germline assignment: CDR1 SGHVS and CDR2 FQNEAQ. The CDR3 sequence is 14 residues long. The CDR3 region is CASSVSGTVLGYTF. The CDR3 nucleotides are TGTGCCAGCAGCGTCTCCGGGACAGTCCTTGGCTACACCTTC.

This clone was found a few times. The chain combines TRBV7-2 with TRBJ2-2; no clear D. Trimming shortened V by 6 bases and J by 0 bases, and 11 bases separated the two germline ends. Germline V CDR1 and CDR2: SGHTA, FQGNSA. The CDR3 has 15 residues. CDR3 DNA: TGTGCCAGCAGTAGGGATTACTCGAACACCGGGGAGCTGTTTTTT. Protein product: CASSRDYSNTGELFF. Full variable domain (rest looked up from reference TRBV7-2 and TRBJ2-2): GAGVSQSPSNKVTEKGKDVELRCDPISGHTALYWYRQSLGQGLEFLIYFQGNSAPDKSGLPSDRFSAERTGGSVSTLTIQRTQQEDSAVYLCASSRDYSNTGELFFGEGSRLTVL.

The genes are TRBV7-8 and TRBJ2-7; D unresolved. The CDR3 length is 16 residues. V was clipped by 0 bases and J by 0 bases, with 12 bases between them. The germline V gene has CDR1 SGHVS and CDR2 FQNEAQ. The CDR3 here is CASSLAQAATSYEQYF. The DNA for the CDR3 is TGTGCCAGCAGCTTAGCGCAAGCAGCGACCTCCTACGAGCAGTACTTC. The full variable domain, with the rest looked up from reference TRBV7-8 and TRBJ2-7, is GAGVSQSPRYKVAKRGQDVALRCDPISGHVSLFWYQQALGQGPEFLTYFQNEAQLDKSGLPSDRFFAERPEGSVSTLKIQRTQQEDSAVYLCASSLAQAATSYEQYFGPGTRLTVT.

The V and J genes are TRBV6-5 and TRBJ1-2; 9 bases are shared with TRBD1. Trimming cost V 6 bases and J 4 bases; bases outside gene matches: 6. The CDR3 contains 14 residues. Germline-derived CDR1 and CDR2 are MNHEY and SVGAGI. CDR3 sequence (DNA): TGTGCCAGCAGCCGGGACAGGGATTCCTATGGCTACACCTTC. Protein product: CASSRDRDSYGYTF.